The 8 T cell receptor beta chains below were found in one sample sequenced in a study of blood T cell repertoires in COVID-19. The method was immunoSEQ multiplex PCR; TCRdb's version includes in-frame clones alone and lacks a portion of them. The sample carries roughly 68,000 clones, about 85% recorded once. Sequenced material: peripheral blood. The receptors shown here come from a woman aged 50 to 60 with COVID-19, enrolled during active disease.

The rearrangement links TRBV6-5 to TRBJ1-5; 8 bases agree with TRBD1. Germline CDR1 reads MNHEY; CDR2 reads SVGAGI. V was clipped by 2 bases and J by 5 bases; unmatched bases: 8. The CDR3 is 16 residues long. The CDR3 nucleotides are TGTGCCAGCAGTTACCTCGGGACAGGATTGGATCAGCCCCAGCATTTT. Its translation: CASSYLGTGLDQPQHF.

The CDR3 region is CASSLKIRTSGANTGELFF. CDR3 in DNA: TGTGCCAGCAGTCTAAAGATTCGGACTAGCGGTGCGAACACCGGGGAGCTGTTTTTT. This sequence joins TRBV7-9 and TRBJ2-2, with TRBD2 identical over 10 bases. The CDR3 length is 19 residues. Germline V CDR1 and CDR2: SEHNR, FQNEAQ (reference sequence). V dropped 6 bases and J dropped 0; count of bases not matched to a gene: 13.

This chain links TRBV5-6 with TRBJ2-1; 7 positions match TRBD2. V dropped 0 bases and J dropped 0; count of bases not matched to a gene: 9. Looked up from germline, CDR1 is SGHDT and CDR2 is YYEEEE. The CDR3 loop spans 18 amino acids. The CDR3 bases are TGTGCCAGCAGCTTGGCCGGCGTGCGCGGGAGCTCCTACAATGAGCAGTTCTTC. Translating gives CASSLAGVRGSSYNEQFF.

This chain uses TRBV4-2 with TRBJ2-3, with D possibly being TRBD2 (6 bases). The CDR3 contains 16 residues. Trimming shortened V by 0 bases and J by 1 base, and 11 bases separated the two germline ends. Germline V gene data show CDR1 as LGHNA and CDR2 as YNFKEQ. DNA of the CDR3: TGTGCCAGCAGCCAAGAATGGACGGGAGGCACAGATACGCAGTATTTT. Encoded protein: CASSQEWTGGTDTQYF.

This chain connects TRBV27 to TRBJ1-6, with a possible D match to TRBD1 (6 bases). The CDR3 consists of 14 residues. Between the trimmed V and J ends, which lost 5 bases and 5 bases, there was a span of 10 bases. Looked up from germline, CDR1 is MNHEY and CDR2 is SMNVEV (reference sequence). In DNA form, the CDR3 reads TGTGCCAGCAGTGCCTGGACAGATAATTCACCCCTCCACTTT. It is translated as CASSAWTDNSPLHF.

The chain joins TRBV28 to TRBJ2-2, with D tentatively TRBD2 (6 bases). The length of the CDR3 is 15 residues. Germline CDR1 reads MDHEN; CDR2 reads SYDVKM. V lost 2 bases and J 6 bases, leaving 13 bases between the germline ends. CDR3 amino acids: CASSLPLGGPGELFF. The CDR3 coding sequence is TGTGCCAGCAGTTTACCGCTAGGAGGGCCCGGGGAGCTGTTTTTT.

This chain links TRBV3-1 (or the pseudogene TRBV3-2) with TRBJ1-1; D perhaps matches TRBD1 (5 bases). Trimming stripped 0 bases from V and 1 base from J, with 9 bases between. The length of the CDR3 is 15 residues. Germline loops: CDR1 LGHDT, CDR2 YNNKEL (reference sequence). The CDR3 sequence: CASSQDGAPNTEAFF. The CDR3 region has the DNA TGTGCCAGCAGCCAAGATGGGGCCCCGAACACTGAAGCTTTCTTT.

The chain joins TRBV5-6 to TRBJ2-7; perhaps TRBD1 as D (6 bases). Germline loops: CDR1 SGHDT, CDR2 YYEEEE. V lost 0 bases to trimming and J lost 7 bases, with 20 bases between them. The CDR3 is 16 amino acids. CDR3 residues: CASSLGRLVIGGEQYF. In DNA form, the CDR3 reads TGTGCCAGCAGCTTGGGTCGGTTGGTTATAGGGGGAGAGCAGTACTTC.